The 32 T cell receptor beta chains below were found in one sample sequenced in a study of T cells in Graves' hyperthyroidism and ophthalmopathy. The source material, RNA transcripts, was used to amplify TCR beta CDR3 regions. TCR CDR3 regions were first amplified by RT-PCR with HTBI primers. TCRdb re-called the multiplex PCR reads with MiXCR, one entry per CDR3 protein. Of roughly 560,000 distinct CDR3 sequences in the sample, 14% to 15% are singletons; the top ten hold about 4%. The sample comprised blood. Receptors were obtained from a woman between 40 and 55 years old with Graves' ophthalmopathy.

Comment on this clonotype: This clone may be a read error of a much larger clone one base away. The genes are TRBV25-1 and TRBJ2-7; TRBD1 matches at 11 bases. This CDR3 has 14 residues. Germline lookup yields CDR1 MGHDK and CDR2 SYGVNS. In DNA, the CDR3 is TGTGCCTGCAGCGAGGGACAGGGGGGCCACGAGCAGTACTTC. Protein: CACSEGQGGHEQYF.

This clonotype showed up many times. The J gene is TRBJ1-5, the V gene TRBV3-1; D is ambiguous. The CDR3 extends over 13 amino acids. Trimming left V 0 bases short and J 5 bases short, with 5 bases between. Germline V gene sequence: CDR1 LGHDT, CDR2 YNNKEL (reference sequence). The DNA of the CDR3 is TGTGCCAGCAGCCAAGATCGGGATCAGCCCCAGCATTTT. Its protein product is CASSQDRDQPQHF.

In its sample, this clonotype was seen many times. The gene calls are TRBV20-1 and TRBJ2-7; 8 nucleotides align to TRBD2. There are 14 residues in the CDR3. Germline loops: CDR1 DFQATT, CDR2 SNEGSKA (reference sequence). Trimming cost V 4 bases and J 4 bases; bases outside gene matches: 9. Here the CDR3 reads CSAMSAGGLYEQYF. Written as DNA, the CDR3 is TGCAGTGCTATGTCGGCGGGAGGACTGTACGAGCAGTACTTC.

This chain links TRBV12-5 with TRBJ1-1, with D unclear. Trimming removed 7 bases from V and 11 bases from J, with 20 bases in between. This CDR3 region has 13 residues. Germline V gene sequence: CDR1 LGHNT, CDR2 FRNRAP. CDR3 in DNA: TGTGCTAGTGCCCCCGGCGCAGGCCTCAAGGCTTTCTTT. Its translation: CASAPGAGLKAFF.

In this sample, this clonotype turned up many times. The chain links TRBV19 to TRBJ2-7, with 9 bases lining up with TRBD1. There are 13 residues in the CDR3. Germline CDR1 reads LNHDA; CDR2 reads SQIVND (reference sequence). With V trimmed by 7 bases and J by 2 bases, 3 bases remained unmatched. CDR3 region: CASMGQGPYEQYF. Written as DNA, the CDR3 is TGTGCCAGTATGGGACAGGGACCCTACGAGCAGTACTTC.

This sequence joins TRBV12-3 or TRBV12-4 and TRBJ2-7; 10 bases align to TRBD1. The CDR3 contains 15 residues. Germline trimming cut 5 bases from V and 3 bases from J; bases unmatched to any gene: 7. DNA for the CDR3: TGTGCCAGCAGTCGCCGAGGGGACAGGGGCTACGAGCAGTACTTC. Protein product: CASSRRGDRGYEQYF.

This clonotype was seen at least ten times. The J gene is TRBJ1-2, the V gene TRBV11-2; D is possibly TRBD1 (6 bases). From germline, CDR1 is SGHAT and CDR2 FQNNGV. This CDR3 comprises 14 residues. The V and J ends lost 6 bases and 7 bases respectively, with 18 bases between them. CDR3 sequence: CASSRLVGAGGYTF. The CDR3 DNA reads as TGTGCCAGCAGTCGACTCGTGGGGGCCGGTGGCTACACCTTC.

This clonotype was recorded many times. The J gene is TRBJ2-5, the V gene TRBV29-1, with D perhaps given as TRBD1 or TRBD2 (6 bases each). V lost 1 base and J 1 base, leaving 28 bases between the germline ends. Germline V CDR1 and CDR2: SQVTM, ANQGSEA. The CDR3 totals 20 residues. The CDR3 is CSVEGEKGGKSLASQETQYF. The CDR3 nucleotides read TGCAGCGTTGAAGGAGAAAAGGGGGGTAAGAGTCTAGCGAGCCAAGAGACCCAGTACTTC.

The J gene is TRBJ2-7, the V gene TRBV30; 10 nucleotides line up with TRBD2. Germline V gives CDR1 GTSNPN, CDR2 SVGIG (reference sequence). Trimming cost V 0 bases and J 3 bases; bases outside gene matches: 2. This CDR3 region has 14 residues. The CDR3 reads CAWSVPSGSYEQYF. The CDR3 DNA follows: TGTGCCTGGAGTGTACCTAGCGGGAGCTACGAGCAGTACTTC.

A few counts support this clonotype. The rearrangement joins TRBV5-1 to TRBJ2-2; TRBD1 aligns across 9 bases. V lost 3 bases, J lost 5 bases, and 8 bases stayed unmatched. Germline lookup yields CDR1 SGHRS and CDR2 YFSETQ. This CDR3 region has 16 residues. The CDR3 region has the DNA TGCGCCAGCAGCTGGACCGGGACAGGGATAACCGGGGAGCTGTTTTTT. Protein sequence: CASSWTGTGITGELFF.

This clonotype was recorded at least ten times. This sequence joins TRBV27 and TRBJ2-2; D is perhaps TRBD1 (5 bases). Germline-derived CDR1 and CDR2 are MNHEY and SMNVEV (reference sequence). Deletions cut 5 bases from V and 4 bases from J, with 23 bases between. The CDR3 sequence is 18 residues long. CDR3 in amino acids: CASSPRQWAGMGTGELFF. The CDR3 DNA sequence: TGTGCCAGCAGTCCCAGACAATGGGCAGGGATGGGCACCGGGGAGCTGTTTTTT.

This clonotype was seen only a few times. A much larger clone differs from this one at a single base, so this may be a read error. This chain uses TRBV12-3 or TRBV12-4 with TRBJ2-5, with D unclear. CDR3 length: 14 amino acids. CDR3 DNA: TGTGCCAGCAGTTTTCTCAGCGTCTCAGAGGCCCAGTACTTC. This codes for CASSFLSVSEAQYF.

This clonotype was counted at least ten times. The chain is built from TRBV12-3 or TRBV12-4 and TRBJ2-5, with D uncertain. This CDR3 has 14 residues. The germline V and J ends were trimmed by 6 bases and 2 bases, with 13 bases remaining between them. In DNA form, the CDR3 reads TGTGCCAGCAGCTTAACCAGTTCTCAAGAGACCCAGTACTTC. It codes for CASSLTSSQETQYF.

This clonotype was counted ten times or more. The DNA of the CDR3 is TGTGCCAGCAGTTTAAGCCCCTCAGGGGGTGGCTATGGCTACACCTTC. Translated: CASSLSPSGGGYGYTF. The chain carries TRBV28 and TRBJ1-2; TRBD1 matches at 7 bases. V was pared by 2 bases and J by 4 bases, with 10 bases of the junction left unmatched. Germline CDR1 reads MDHEN; CDR2 reads SYDVKM. The CDR3 loop spans 16 amino acids.

The sample holds many counts of this clonotype. This chain connects TRBV5-5 to TRBJ2-7; no definite D call. The CDR3 totals 14 residues. V shed 3 bases and J shed 0 bases, with 10 bases lying between them. Germline-derived CDR1 and CDR2 are SGHKS and YYEKEE (reference sequence). CDR3 sequence (DNA): TGTGCCAGCAGCTCCGCCCCGGGCTCCTACGAGCAGTACTTC. Protein sequence: CASSSAPGSYEQYF.

CDR3 DNA sequence: TGTGCCAGCAGCCCCCAGACAGGGCGAGAGACCCAGTACTTC. As protein: CASSPQTGRETQYF. V and J are TRBV7-2 and TRBJ2-5; 7 bases match TRBD1. The CDR3 spans 14 residues. Germline values: CDR1 SGHTA, CDR2 FQGNSA. V shed 5 bases and J 4 bases; nucleotides not matched to a gene: 7.

This clonotype was seen a few times. The gene calls are TRBV6-2 or TRBV6-3 and TRBJ1-5; the D gene is possibly TRBD1 (5 bases). Trimming removed 0 bases at V and 0 bases at J, with 21 bases between. The CDR3 runs 20 residues. Germline V CDR1 and CDR2: MNHEY, SVGEGT. The CDR3 loop is CASSYSREGAGPYSNQPQHF. Here the CDR3 DNA reads TGTGCCAGCAGTTACTCGCGGGAAGGGGCAGGCCCCTATAGCAATCAGCCCCAGCATTTT.

This clonotype has at least ten counts. CDR3 amino acids: CATSRERLAGYEQYF. The DNA of the CDR3 is TGTGCCACCAGCAGGGAACGACTAGCGGGCTACGAGCAGTACTTC. V is TRBV15 and J is TRBJ2-7, with 10 positions matching TRBD2. The CDR3 totals 15 residues. The V gene's germline CDR1 is LNHNV and CDR2 YYDKDF (reference sequence). The V segment lost 3 bases and the J segment 3 bases; nucleotides outside the gene matches: 5.

The table lists this clonotype with a few counts. The rearrangement links TRBV28 to TRBJ1-2; TRBD1 is a possible D gene (5 bases). The CDR3 runs to 13 residues. The V gene lost 1 base and the J gene lost 8 bases, with 11 bases spanning the gap. The germline CDR1 and CDR2 sequences are MDHEN and SYDVKM. The DNA for the CDR3 is TGTGCCAGCAGTTTATACAGGAGTTTGGGCTACACCTTC. Protein sequence: CASSLYRSLGYTF.

The chain links TRBV30 to TRBJ2-5; 10 bases are shared with TRBD1. Trimming removed 7 bases from V and 5 bases from J; junction bases left unmatched: 10. The CDR3 loop spans 14 amino acids. Looked up from germline, CDR1 is GTSNPN and CDR2 is SVGIG (reference sequence). The CDR3 loop is CASGQGDLEETQYF. The CDR3 DNA reads TGTGCCTCCGGACAGGGGGATTTGGAGGAGACCCAGTACTTC.

This chain joins TRBV6-2 or TRBV6-3 and TRBJ2-7; D is uncertain. Trimming removed 3 bases at V and 3 bases at J, with 6 bases between. There are 12 residues in the CDR3. Germline loops: CDR1 MNHEY, CDR2 SVGEGT. The DNA for the CDR3 is TGTGCCAGCAGTTATACGTTCTACGAGCAGTACTTC. Encoded protein: CASSYTFYEQYF.

In its sample, this clonotype was seen a few times. The rearrangement links TRBV5-4 to TRBJ1-1; D is undetermined. Trimming took 0 bases from V and 2 from J, leaving 11 bases between them. Germline V gives CDR1 SGHNT, CDR2 YYREEE (reference sequence). The CDR3 contains 15 residues. CDR3 amino acids: CASSLAGISNTEAFF. The CDR3 DNA sequence: TGTGCCAGCAGCTTGGCGGGGATTTCAAACACTGAAGCTTTCTTT.

In its sample, this clonotype was seen a few times. The genes are TRBV19 and TRBJ2-7; no definite D call. V lost 3 bases to trimming and J lost 0 bases, with 18 bases between them. From germline, CDR1 is LNHDA and CDR2 SQIVND (reference sequence). The length of the CDR3 is 17 residues. CDR3 amino acids: CASSMSWSKPDSYEQYF. CDR3 nucleotide sequence: TGTGCCAGTAGTATGTCCTGGAGCAAGCCCGACTCCTACGAGCAGTACTTC.

This clonotype was picked up many times. The J gene is TRBJ1-2, the V gene TRBV7-9; D unclear. Trimming took 4 bases from V and 2 from J, leaving 14 bases between them. From germline, CDR1 is SEHNR and CDR2 FQNEAQ (reference sequence). This CDR3 contains 15 residues. CDR3 loop: CASSSRRTDNYGYTF. CDR3 sequence (DNA): TGTGCCAGCAGCTCCCGAAGGACGGACAACTATGGCTACACCTTC. Based on the CDR3 plus reference TRBV7-9 and TRBJ1-2, the full variable domain is DTGVSQNPRHKITKRGQNVTFRCDPISEHNRLYWYRQTLGQGPEFLTYFQNEAQLEKSRLLSDRFSAERPKGSFSTLEIQRTEQGDSAMYLCASSSRRTDNYGYTFGSGTRLTVV.

This clonotype was observed many times. J is TRBJ2-2 and V is TRBV9, with 8 positions matching TRBD1. CDR3 length: 15 residues. V lost 4 bases to trimming and J lost 4 bases; unmatched junction nucleotides: 6. Germline V gives CDR1 SGDLS, CDR2 YYNGEE. CDR3 in DNA: TGTGCCAGCAGCACAGGACAGGGCGGCACCGGGGAGCTGTTTTTT. It specifies CASSTGQGGTGELFF.

This clonotype was detected only a few times. The V call is TRBV12-5, the J call TRBJ1-1; weak D call: TRBD1 (5 bases). The V end was cut by 0 bases, the J end by 4 bases, with 18 bases between. The CDR3 loop spans 17 amino acids. Germline loops: CDR1 LGHNT, CDR2 FRNRAP. CDR3 in DNA: TGTGCTAGTGGTTTGGTACTGGGGACCCCTGAGGGCACTGAAGCTTTCTTT. It codes for CASGLVLGTPEGTEAFF.

CDR3 in DNA: TGTGCCAGCGGGAAAAGCGGGAACTGGGAGACCCAGTACTTC. It is translated as CASGKSGNWETQYF. The chain joins TRBV6-1 to TRBJ2-5; TRBD2 aligns across 7 bases. J lost 5 bases, V lost 8 bases, and 11 bases had no gene match. From germline, CDR1 is MNHNS and CDR2 SASEGT. The CDR3 is 14 residues long.

This clonotype was seen repeatedly, ten times or more. This chain links TRBV20-1 with TRBJ1-2; tentatively, D is TRBD1 (6 bases). CDR1 is DFQATT and CDR2 is SNEGSKA in the germline V gene (reference sequence). Trimming removed 6 bases from V and 4 bases from J, with 9 bases in between. The CDR3 spans 11 residues. CDR3 amino acids: CSATTGYGYTF. The CDR3 DNA reads as TGCAGTGCCACGACAGGCTATGGCTACACCTTC.

This chain links TRBV6-2 or TRBV6-3 with TRBJ2-7, with 12 bases lining up with TRBD2. The trim removed 0 bases at V and 0 bases at J, leaving 6 bases unmatched. Germline CDR1 MNHEY, CDR2 SVGEGT. This CDR3 is built from 18 residues. CDR3 residues: CASSYSTTSGSPSYEQYF. DNA of the CDR3: TGTGCCAGCAGTTACTCTACGACTAGCGGGAGCCCCTCCTACGAGCAGTACTTC.

This clonotype was detected a few times. The chain has TRBV6-1 and TRBJ2-3; 12 bases map to TRBD2. This CDR3 spans 16 amino acids. V lost 2 bases, J lost 3 bases, and 3 bases stayed unmatched. Germline CDR1 MNHNS, CDR2 SASEGT. CDR3 nucleotides: TGTGCCAGCAGTGAACCTAGCGGGAGGGGAACAGATACGCAGTATTTT. Its protein product is CASSEPSGRGTDTQYF.

The chain is built from TRBV11-3 and TRBJ2-7; the D call may be TRBD1 or TRBD2 (5 bases each). Looked up from germline, CDR1 is SGHNT and CDR2 is YENEEA. The CDR3 runs to 13 residues. V lost 3 bases and J 7 bases, leaving 13 bases between the germline ends. The CDR3 reads CASSFRVTGEQYF. DNA for the CDR3: TGTGCCAGCAGCTTCAGGGTAACGGGAGAGCAGTACTTC.

The sample holds a few counts of this clonotype. V is TRBV27 and J is TRBJ1-5, with 8 bases fitting TRBD1. Germline V gene sequence: CDR1 MNHEY, CDR2 SMNVEV (reference sequence). The CDR3 runs 15 residues. The junction had 8 bases not matched to a gene; V was cut back by 3 bases and J by 7 bases. Here the CDR3 reads CASSLGSTGVQPQHF. The CDR3, as DNA: TGTGCCAGCAGTTTGGGCTCGACAGGGGTACAGCCCCAGCATTTT.